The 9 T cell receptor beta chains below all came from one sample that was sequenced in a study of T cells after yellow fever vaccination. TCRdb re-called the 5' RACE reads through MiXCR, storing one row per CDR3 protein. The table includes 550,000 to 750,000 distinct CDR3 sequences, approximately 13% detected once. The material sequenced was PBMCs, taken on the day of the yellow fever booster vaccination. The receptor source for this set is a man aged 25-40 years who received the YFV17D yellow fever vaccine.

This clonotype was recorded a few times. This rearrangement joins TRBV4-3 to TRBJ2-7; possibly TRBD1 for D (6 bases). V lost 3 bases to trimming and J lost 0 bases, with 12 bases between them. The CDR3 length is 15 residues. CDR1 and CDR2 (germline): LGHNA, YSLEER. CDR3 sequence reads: CASSQMTGLSYEQYF. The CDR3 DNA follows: TGCGCCAGCAGCCAGATGACAGGTCTCTCCTACGAGCAGTACTTC.

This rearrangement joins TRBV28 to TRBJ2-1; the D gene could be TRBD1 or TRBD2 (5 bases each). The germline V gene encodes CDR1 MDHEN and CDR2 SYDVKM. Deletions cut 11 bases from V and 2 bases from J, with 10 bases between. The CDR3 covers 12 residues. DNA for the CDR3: TGTGCCTCCCGGGACGCCTACAATGAGCAGTTCTTC. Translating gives CASRDAYNEQFF.

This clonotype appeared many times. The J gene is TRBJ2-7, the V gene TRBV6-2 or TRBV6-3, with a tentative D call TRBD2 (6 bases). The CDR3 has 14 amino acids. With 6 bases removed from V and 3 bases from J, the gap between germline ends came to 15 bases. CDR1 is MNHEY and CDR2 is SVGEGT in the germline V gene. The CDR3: CASRPLSGIYEQYF. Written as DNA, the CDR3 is TGTGCCAGCAGACCGCTTAGCGGAATCTACGAGCAGTACTTC.

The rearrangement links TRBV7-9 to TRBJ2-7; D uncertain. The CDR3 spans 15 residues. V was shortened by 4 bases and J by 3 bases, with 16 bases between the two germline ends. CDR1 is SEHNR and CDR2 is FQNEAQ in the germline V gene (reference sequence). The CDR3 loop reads CASSSVRGPSYEQYF. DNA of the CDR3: TGTGCCAGCAGCTCTGTTCGTGGGCCGAGCTACGAGCAGTACTTC.

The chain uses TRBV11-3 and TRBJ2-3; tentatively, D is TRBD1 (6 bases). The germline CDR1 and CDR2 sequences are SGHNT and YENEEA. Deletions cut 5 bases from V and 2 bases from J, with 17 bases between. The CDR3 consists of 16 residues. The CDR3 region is CASSVGRTATTDTQYF. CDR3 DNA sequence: TGTGCCAGCAGCGTTGGTCGGACAGCAACCACAGATACGCAGTATTTT. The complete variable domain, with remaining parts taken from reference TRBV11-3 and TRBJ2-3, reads EAGVVQSPRYKIIEKKQPVAFWCNPISGHNTLYWYLQNLGQGPELLIRYENEEAVDDSQLPKDRFSAERLKGVDSTLKIQPAELGDSAVYLCASSVGRTATTDTQYFGPGTRLTVL.

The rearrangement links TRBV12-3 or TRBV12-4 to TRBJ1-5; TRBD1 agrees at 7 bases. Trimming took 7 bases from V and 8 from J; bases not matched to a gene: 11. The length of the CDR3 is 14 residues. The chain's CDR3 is CASKLRTGREPQHF. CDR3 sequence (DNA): TGTGCCAGCAAGTTGCGGACAGGTCGGGAGCCCCAGCATTTT.

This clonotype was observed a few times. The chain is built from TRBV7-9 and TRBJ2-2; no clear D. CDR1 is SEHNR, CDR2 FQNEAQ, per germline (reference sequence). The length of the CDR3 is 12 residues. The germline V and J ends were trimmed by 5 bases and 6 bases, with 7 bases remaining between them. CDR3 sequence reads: CASSPASGELFF. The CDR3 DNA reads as TGTGCCAGCAGCCCGGCCTCCGGGGAGCTGTTTTTT. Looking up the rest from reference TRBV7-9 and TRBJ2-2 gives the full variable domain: DTGVSQNPRHKITKRGQNVTFRCDPISEHNRLYWYRQTLGQGPEFLTYFQNEAQLEKSRLLSDRFSAERPKGSFSTLEIQRTEQGDSAMYLCASSPASGELFFGEGSRLTVL.

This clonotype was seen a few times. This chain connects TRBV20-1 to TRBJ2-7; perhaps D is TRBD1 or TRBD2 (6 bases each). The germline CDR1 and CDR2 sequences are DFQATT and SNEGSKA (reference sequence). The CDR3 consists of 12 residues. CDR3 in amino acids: CSGGGATPQQYF. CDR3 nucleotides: TGCAGCGGAGGGGGTGCCACCCCTCAGCAGTACTTC.

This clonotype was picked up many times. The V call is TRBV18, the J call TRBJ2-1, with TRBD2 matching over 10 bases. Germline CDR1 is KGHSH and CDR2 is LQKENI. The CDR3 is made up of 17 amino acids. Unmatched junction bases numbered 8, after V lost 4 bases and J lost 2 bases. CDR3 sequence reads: CASSRVASGGAYNEQFF. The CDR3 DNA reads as TGTGCCAGCTCACGGGTGGCTAGCGGGGGTGCCTACAATGAGCAGTTCTTC.